This T cell receptor (beta chain) was documented in a study of post-analysis software for immune sequencing data. Study information: Several disease courses (relapsing-remitting, secondary progressive and progressive-relapsing) of multiple sclerosis were included.

Study-wide points: Patients showed TRBV5-6, TRBV5-1 and TRBV20-1 among roughly five TRBV segments more frequent than in controls. Samples prepared in the same batch strongly co-clustered by F measure. Those with multiple sclerosis, the patient group, showed significantly lower normalized Chao1 diversity than controls.

Points on this clonotype: Its antigen is still unknown.

This CDR3 is built from 18 residues. Trimming cost V 6 bases and J 2 bases; bases outside gene matches: 11. Libraries were made from TCR beta cDNA, and they carried unique molecular identifiers. Some 500,000 cDNA molecules were obtained per 1 to 10 million input T cells. TCRdb fed the PCR reads into MiXCR, producing one record per CDR3 protein. The data show roughly 800,000 distinct CDR3 sequences, roughly 29% seen once. The sequenced sample was blood. The sequence came from a girl between 5 and 17 years old with multiple sclerosis. The V call is TRBV12-3 or TRBV12-4, the J call TRBJ2-6; 9 nucleotides agree with TRBD1. The CDR3 protein is CASSPQTGGVTGANVLTF. CDR3 coding DNA: TGTGCCAGCAGCCCTCAGACAGGGGGAGTTACTGGGGCCAACGTCCTGACTTTC.